Below, 19 T cell receptor beta chains from the same sample are listed, as sequenced in a study of control samples from healthy donors and cancer patients (dated by TCRdb to between 2020 and 2021). Library method: the immunoSEQ multiplex PCR assay. TCRdb limited this immuneACCESS table to in-frame rearrangements with V and J called. A share of clones is missing; checked studies link under half to unresolved V genes, and the rest is unexplained. This sample is represented by about 160,000 clones; approximately 90% of them were singletons. 0.68% of the sample is in the top ten clones. The sample taken for sequencing was blood. These receptors were obtained from a woman in her twenties or thirties in good health.

This clone was found once. The chain uses TRBV7-9 and TRBJ1-1; D not certain. The CDR3 sequence is 14 residues long. V lost 11 bases and J lost 10, with 26 bases in between. Germline V lookup: CDR1 SEHNR, CDR2 FQNEAQ (reference sequence). The CDR3 DNA is TGTGCCGGCCGAAGGATGGCAGTCGTCGATGGAGCTTTCTTT. Protein product: CAGRRMAVVDGAFF.

This clone came up once. The CDR3 DNA reads TGTGCCAGCTCACCGGCTGACGGGACTGAAGCTTTCTTT. Translation gives CASSPADGTEAFF. The chain links TRBV18 to TRBJ1-1; D is uncertain. Trimming left V 3 bases short and J 5 bases short, with 10 bases between. This CDR3 is 13 amino acids long. Germline V lookup: CDR1 KGHSH, CDR2 LQKENI.

About this clone itself: In the same sample, other DNA sequences code for this CDR3. The CDR3 loop is CASSVEGSTDTQYF. DNA for the CDR3: TGTGCCAGCAGCGTAGAGGGTAGCACAGATACGCAGTATTTT. V gene TRBV9 combines with J gene TRBJ2-3; no definite D call. The ends were cut back, 0 bases at V and 0 bases at J, with 5 bases in the middle. The CDR3 length is 14 residues. Germline assignment: CDR1 SGDLS and CDR2 YYNGEE.

The chain combines TRBV3-1 (or the pseudogene TRBV3-2) with TRBJ1-1, with 7 bases identical to TRBD1. The junction had 5 bases not matched to a gene; V was cut back by 3 bases and J by 4 bases. The CDR3 covers 14 residues. Germline V gene data show CDR1 as LGHDT and CDR2 as YNNKEL (reference sequence). CDR3 sequence: CASSHIRGGTEAFF. The CDR3 nucleotides read TGTGCCAGCAGCCACATCAGGGGGGGCACTGAAGCTTTCTTT.

V gene TRBV6-6 combines with J gene TRBJ1-2, with D unresolved. The CDR3 totals 13 residues. Deletions cut 6 bases from V and 0 bases from J, with 8 bases between. Looked up from germline, CDR1 is MNHNY and CDR2 is SVGAGI (reference sequence). The CDR3 DNA follows: TGTGCCAGCAGCCCGCTTGCTAACTATGGCTACACCTTC. Translating gives CASSPLANYGYTF.

The chain employs TRBV7-8 and TRBJ1-5; D may be TRBD1 (6 bases). Germline V gene sequence: CDR1 SGHVS, CDR2 FQNEAQ. The V gene lost 4 bases and the J gene lost 5 bases, with 12 bases spanning the gap. The CDR3 covers 14 residues. The CDR3 region is CASSSSTGYQPQHF. In DNA, the CDR3 is TGTGCCAGCAGCTCGAGTACAGGGTATCAGCCCCAGCATTTT.

V and J are TRBV11-2 and TRBJ2-7; D unclear. The CDR3 loop spans 13 amino acids. CDR1 is SGHAT and CDR2 is FQNNGV in the germline V gene. Between the trimmed V and J ends, which lost 1 base and 2 bases, there was a span of 6 bases. The CDR3 sequence: CASSLGVAYEQYF. Here the CDR3 DNA reads TGTGCCAGCAGCTTAGGTGTGGCCTACGAGCAGTACTTC.

The chain carries TRBV10-3 and TRBJ1-5; the D gene is possibly TRBD1 (5 bases). The V gene lost 7 bases and the J gene lost 0 bases, with 13 bases spanning the gap. The CDR3 contains 15 residues. Germline V lookup: CDR1 ENHRY, CDR2 SYGVKD. In DNA form, the CDR3 reads TGTGCCATCAAGTCCGGGACGGATAGCAATCAGCCCCAGCATTTT. It is translated as CAIKSGTDSNQPQHF.

The chain links TRBV6-2 or TRBV6-3 to TRBJ2-7, with D unresolved. V lost 2 bases to trimming and J lost 7 bases, with 9 bases between them. Germline V CDR1 and CDR2: MNHEY, SVGEGT. The CDR3 is 12 residues long. For the CDR3, the DNA is TGTGCCAGCAGTTACGGTCTTGGAGAGCAGTACTTC. Encoded protein: CASSYGLGEQYF.

The chain recombines TRBV12-3 or TRBV12-4 with TRBJ2-7, with D uncertain. CDR3 size: 12 residues. Trimming pared 3 bases from V and 3 bases from J, leaving 6 bases between. The CDR3 coding sequence is TGTGCCAGCAGTTTCCAGTACTACGAGCAGTACTTC. Its translation: CASSFQYYEQYF.

The chain couples TRBV29-1 to TRBJ2-5, with D possibly being TRBD2 (5 bases). This CDR3 region has 11 residues. The germline gives CDR1 SQVTM, CDR2 ANQGSEA. Deletions cut 4 bases from V and 7 bases from J, with 10 bases between. The CDR3 bases are TGCAGCGTTGGAGGTGGAGGGACCCAGTACTTC. Translated: CSVGGGGTQYF. Using reference TRBV29-1 and TRBJ2-5 for the parts outside the CDR3, the full variable domain is SAVISQKPSRDICQRGTSLTIQCQVDSQVTMMFWYRQQPGQSLTLIATANQGSEATYESGFVIDKFPISRPNLTFSTLTVSNMSPEDSSIYLCSVGGGGTQYFGPGTRLLVL.

The chain joins TRBV7-2 to TRBJ2-7, with a weak D call TRBD2 (6 bases). The CDR3 is 13 residues long. Germline V gene sequence: CDR1 SGHTA, CDR2 FQGNSA. Trimming took off 5 bases at V and 6 bases at J, with 14 bases between the two ends. The CDR3 nucleotides read TGTGCCAGCAGCATTCGGGGGTCCGGCGAGCAGTACTTC. Translating it yields CASSIRGSGEQYF.

Remarks on this clone: The same CDR3 arises from other DNA sequences in this sample as well. The rearrangement uses TRBV12-3 or TRBV12-4 and TRBJ2-1, with unresolved D. The CDR3 contains 10 residues. V lost 6 bases and J 5 bases, leaving 2 bases between the germline ends. The CDR3 DNA reads TGTGCCAGCAGCCACAATGAGCAGTTCTTC. This encodes CASSHNEQFF.

The chain joins TRBV12-3 or TRBV12-4 to TRBJ2-7; D possibly corresponds to TRBD2 (6 bases). The CDR3 has 11 residues. V was trimmed by 5 bases and J by 7 bases, leaving 9 bases between them. CDR3 nucleotides: TGTGCCAGCAGTGCCAGCGGGGAGCAGTACTTC. It specifies CASSASGEQYF.

V usage is TRBV12-5 and J usage is TRBJ1-5; a possible D gene is TRBD1 (6 bases). The CDR3 contains 17 residues. The germline V gene has CDR1 LGHNT and CDR2 FRNRAP. The V end was cut by 0 bases, the J end by 2 bases, with 14 bases between. The CDR3 sequence: CASGLVLLGAGNQPQHF. The CDR3 region has the DNA TGTGCTAGTGGTTTGGTTCTCCTGGGGGCTGGCAATCAGCCCCAGCATTTT.

The chain is built from TRBV25-1 and TRBJ2-7; D may correspond to TRBD1 or TRBD2 (5 bases each). The CDR3 sequence is 13 residues long. The V end was cut by 4 bases, the J end by 6 bases, with 13 bases between. Per the germline V gene, CDR1 is MGHDK and CDR2 is SYGVNS. The CDR3 sequence is CASSGPGTLEQYF. The CDR3, as DNA: TGTGCCAGCAGTGGACCCGGGACCCTCGAGCAGTACTTC.

V gene TRBV12-3 or TRBV12-4 combines with J gene TRBJ2-7, with 7 bases lining up with TRBD2. This CDR3 comprises 13 residues. Germline trimming cut 6 bases from V and 5 bases from J; bases unmatched to any gene: 7. CDR3 loop: CASSSLAENEQYF. CDR3 in DNA: TGTGCCAGCAGCTCTCTAGCGGAGAACGAGCAGTACTTC.

The chain employs TRBV7-9 and TRBJ2-1; the match to TRBD1 covers 10 bases. The germline gives CDR1 SEHNR, CDR2 FQNEAQ (reference sequence). Trimming took 2 bases from V and 4 from J; bases not matched to a gene: 2. The length of the CDR3 is 15 residues. CDR3 amino acids: CASSLRGQGYNEQFF. Here the CDR3 DNA reads TGTGCCAGCAGCTTACGGGGACAGGGGTACAATGAGCAGTTCTTC.

This clone was recorded a few times. V is TRBV3-1 (or the pseudogene TRBV3-2) and J is TRBJ2-3, with 13 positions matching TRBD2. Germline CDR1 is LGHDT and CDR2 is YNNKEL (reference sequence). CDR3 length: 15 amino acids. With 5 bases clipped from V and 10 bases from J, the junction kept 9 bases outside the gene matches. The chain's CDR3 is CASSSRLAGGSAQYF. The CDR3 DNA follows: TGTGCCAGCAGCTCTCGACTAGCGGGAGGTTCTGCGCAGTATTTT.